Following are 11 T cell receptor beta chains from one sample sequenced in a study of cytomegalovirus exposure and HLA in healthy donors. Produced via immunoSEQ multiplex PCR; TCRdb's table is partial and in-frame only. The data contain 100,000 to 150,000 clones, 95% to 97% of them singletons. The sample consisted of PBMCs. These receptors all come from a man between 18 and 29 years old in good health and CMV-seronegative.

This sequence joins TRBV4-3 and TRBJ1-1, with TRBD1 matching over 9 bases. Germline CDR1 and CDR2: LGHNA and YSLEER. This CDR3 is built from 17 residues. Losses at the gene ends were 0 bases for V and 0 bases for J; bases not matched to a gene: 5. In DNA form, the CDR3 reads TGCGCCAGCAGCCAAGACTGGACAGGGGCGATGAACACTGAAGCTTTCTTT. Translation gives CASSQDWTGAMNTEAFF.

The chain carries TRBV4-1 and TRBJ2-7, with 8 bases identical to TRBD2. V was clipped by 4 bases and J by 9 bases; unmatched bases: 11. CDR1 MGHRA and CDR2 YSYEKL come from the germline V gene. The CDR3 has 14 residues. This chain's CDR3 is CASSPRRRGLGQYF. The CDR3 nucleotides are TGCGCCAGCAGCCCCCGAAGGAGGGGACTAGGGCAGTACTTC.

This rearrangement joins TRBV6-1 to TRBJ1-5, with TRBD1 as a possible D gene (5 bases). Germline CDR1 is MNHNS and CDR2 is SASEGT. Trimming pared 2 bases from V and 3 bases from J, leaving 11 bases between. CDR3 length: 15 residues. Written as DNA, the CDR3 is TGTGCCAGCAGTGAACCAGACAGATACAATCAGCCCCAGCATTTT. It translates to CASSEPDRYNQPQHF.

The gene calls are TRBV2 and TRBJ2-1; TRBD2 agrees at 10 bases. The trim removed 6 bases at V and 7 bases at J, leaving 15 bases unmatched. The length of the CDR3 is 17 residues. From germline, CDR1 is SNHLY and CDR2 FYNNEI. The CDR3 nucleotides are TGTGCCAGCAGGGGAGGGAGGACTAGCGGCATTATAAATGAGCAGTTCTTC. Its protein product is CASRGGRTSGIINEQFF.

The CDR3 is CASSYPPRRGAETQYF. CDR3 in DNA: TGTGCCAGCAGTTACCCTCCTAGGCGCGGGGCCGAGACCCAGTACTTC. The J gene is TRBJ2-5, the V gene TRBV6-6; D is possibly TRBD2 (6 bases). Trimming removed 2 bases at V and 5 bases at J, with 18 bases between. Germline CDR1 is MNHNY and CDR2 is SVGAGI (reference sequence). The CDR3 runs to 16 residues.

The rearrangement links TRBV19 to TRBJ2-5; TRBD2 matches at 12 bases. CDR3 length equals 16 residues. Losses at the gene ends were 6 bases for V and 3 bases for J; bases not matched to a gene: 8. Germline V gene lookup returns CDR1 LNHDA and CDR2 SQIVND (reference sequence). The chain's CDR3 is CASSGLAGSGEETQYF. The CDR3 region has the DNA TGTGCCAGTAGCGGACTAGCGGGATCAGGGGAAGAGACCCAGTACTTC.

A single count supports this clone. The rearrangement uses TRBV5-4 and TRBJ2-7; TRBD2 agrees at 10 bases. CDR3 length equals 14 residues. V was clipped by 4 bases and J by 5 bases; unmatched bases: 6. Germline CDR1 SGHNT, CDR2 YYREEE (reference sequence). In nucleotides, the CDR3 is TGTGCCAGCAGCCCTAGCGGGAGCCCCCACGAGCAGTACTTC. Residues: CASSPSGSPHEQYF.

CDR3 region: CASSPRLAPPQNTGELFF. CDR3 DNA sequence: TGTGCCAGCAGCCCGAGACTAGCGCCGCCACAGAACACCGGGGAGCTGTTTTTT. This chain links TRBV11-1 with TRBJ2-2; 8 nucleotides line up with TRBD2. Unmatched junction bases numbered 12, after V lost 5 bases and J lost 1 base. Germline V gene data show CDR1 as SGHAT and CDR2 as FQDESV (reference sequence). The CDR3 spans 18 residues.

This clone is a singleton in its sample. The rearrangement joins TRBV7-2 to TRBJ1-4; TRBD1 matches 10 bases. The V segment lost 4 bases and the J segment 10 bases; nucleotides outside the gene matches: 12. CDR1 is SGHTA and CDR2 is FQGNSA in the germline V gene. The CDR3 consists of 16 residues. The CDR3 DNA reads TGTGCCAGCAGCTCGACAGGGGGCGCGGTAAAAGGAAAACTGTTTTTT. Residues: CASSSTGGAVKGKLFF.

This clone was recorded only once. The rearrangement links TRBV9 to TRBJ1-1; 7 bases line up with TRBD1. The germline V gene encodes CDR1 SGDLS and CDR2 YYNGEE. V gave up 4 bases and J gave up 1 base; unmatched junction bases: 7. The CDR3 loop spans 15 amino acids. The CDR3 DNA reads TGTGCCAGCAGCCCACCCGGGACAGCGAACACTGAAGCTTTCTTT. The encoded protein is CASSPPGTANTEAFF.

V usage is TRBV5-1 and J usage is TRBJ1-1; 10 bases fit TRBD1. The CDR3 runs to 14 residues. Germline V gene lookup returns CDR1 SGHRS and CDR2 YFSETQ. V was pared by 2 bases and J by 6 bases, with 4 bases of the junction left unmatched. The chain's CDR3 is CASSFSTGGAEAFF. The DNA for the CDR3 is TGCGCCAGCAGCTTTTCGACAGGGGGCGCTGAAGCTTTCTTT.